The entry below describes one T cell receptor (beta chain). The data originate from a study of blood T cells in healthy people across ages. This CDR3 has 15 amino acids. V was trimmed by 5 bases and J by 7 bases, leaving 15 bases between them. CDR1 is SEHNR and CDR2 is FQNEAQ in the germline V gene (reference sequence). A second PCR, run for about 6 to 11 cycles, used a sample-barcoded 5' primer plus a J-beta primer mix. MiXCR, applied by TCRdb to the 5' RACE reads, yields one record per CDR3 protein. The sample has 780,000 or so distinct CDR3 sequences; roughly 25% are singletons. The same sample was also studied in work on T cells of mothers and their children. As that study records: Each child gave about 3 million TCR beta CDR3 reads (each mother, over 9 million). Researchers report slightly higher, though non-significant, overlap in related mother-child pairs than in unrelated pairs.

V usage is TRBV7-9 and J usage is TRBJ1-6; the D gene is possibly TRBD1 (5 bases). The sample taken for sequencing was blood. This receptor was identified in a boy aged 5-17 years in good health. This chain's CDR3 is CASSTGVIGNSPLHF. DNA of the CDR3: TGTGCCAGCAGCACGGGGGTTATCGGGAATTCACCCCTCCACTTT.